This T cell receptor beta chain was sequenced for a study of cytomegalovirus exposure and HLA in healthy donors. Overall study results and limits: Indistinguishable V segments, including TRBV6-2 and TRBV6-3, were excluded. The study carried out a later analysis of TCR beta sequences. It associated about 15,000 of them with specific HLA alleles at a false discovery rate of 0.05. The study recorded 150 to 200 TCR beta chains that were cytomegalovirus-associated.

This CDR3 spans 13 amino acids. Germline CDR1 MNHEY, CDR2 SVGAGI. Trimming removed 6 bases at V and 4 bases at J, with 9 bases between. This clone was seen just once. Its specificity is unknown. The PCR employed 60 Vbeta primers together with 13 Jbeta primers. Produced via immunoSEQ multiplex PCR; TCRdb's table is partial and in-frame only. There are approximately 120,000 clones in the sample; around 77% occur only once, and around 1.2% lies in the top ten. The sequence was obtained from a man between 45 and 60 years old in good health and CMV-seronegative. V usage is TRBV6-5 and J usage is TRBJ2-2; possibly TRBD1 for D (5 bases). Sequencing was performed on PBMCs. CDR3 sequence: CASRQGITGELFF. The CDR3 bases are TGTGCCAGCAGGCAGGGTATCACCGGGGAGCTGTTTTTT.